This T cell receptor beta chain was sequenced for a study of shared clonotypes between healthy human individuals. Looked up from germline, CDR1 is WNHNN and CDR2 is SYGVQD (reference sequence). J lost 0 bases, V lost 6 bases, and 2 bases had no gene match. The CDR3 has 13 residues. This clone has just a few counts. The data were produced by immunoSEQ multiplex PCR, yet TCRdb's version contains in-frame clones alone and is incomplete. The table lists 2,500,000 or so clones, roughly nine tenths of them singletons, with 0.13% to 0.15% in the top ten. V and J are TRBV10-1 and TRBJ2-7; 7 bases are shared with TRBD1. The source of this sequence is a man aged 18-30 years in good health. The sample was naive CD4+ T cells sorted from blood. As to subset: CD45RA+ positively selected. The CDR3 DNA reads as TGCGCCAGCAGACAGGGGAACTCCTACGAGCAGTACTTC. Translating gives CASRQGNSYEQYF.